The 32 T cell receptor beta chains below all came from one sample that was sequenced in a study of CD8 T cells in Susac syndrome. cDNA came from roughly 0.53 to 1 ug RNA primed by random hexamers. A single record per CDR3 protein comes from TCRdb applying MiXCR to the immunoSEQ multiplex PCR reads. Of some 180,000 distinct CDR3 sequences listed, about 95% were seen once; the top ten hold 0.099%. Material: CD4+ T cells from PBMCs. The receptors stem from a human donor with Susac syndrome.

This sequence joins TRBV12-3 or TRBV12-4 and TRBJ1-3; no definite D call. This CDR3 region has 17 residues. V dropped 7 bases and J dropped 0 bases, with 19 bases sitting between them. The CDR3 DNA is TGTGCCAGCAACATTCGCGTGACGGTGAGCTCTGGAAACACCATATATTTT. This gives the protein CASNIRVTVSSGNTIYF.

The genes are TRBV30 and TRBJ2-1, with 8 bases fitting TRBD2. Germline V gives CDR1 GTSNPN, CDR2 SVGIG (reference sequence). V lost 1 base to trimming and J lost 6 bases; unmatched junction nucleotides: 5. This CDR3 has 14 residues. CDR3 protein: CAWSGLAGGNEQFF. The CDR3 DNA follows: TGTGCCTGGAGTGGGCTAGCGGGCGGCAATGAGCAGTTCTTC.

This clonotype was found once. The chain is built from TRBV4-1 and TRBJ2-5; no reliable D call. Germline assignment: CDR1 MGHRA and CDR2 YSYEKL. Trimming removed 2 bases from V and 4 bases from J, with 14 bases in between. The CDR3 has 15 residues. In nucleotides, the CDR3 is TGCGCCAGCAGCCAAAACCCCGCAGCCCCAGAGACCCAGTACTTC. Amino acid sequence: CASSQNPAAPETQYF.

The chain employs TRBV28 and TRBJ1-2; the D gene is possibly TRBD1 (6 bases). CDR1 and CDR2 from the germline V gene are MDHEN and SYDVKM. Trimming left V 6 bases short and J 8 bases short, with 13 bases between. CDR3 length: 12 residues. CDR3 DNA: TGTGCCAGCAGAGAGCAGGGGAGAGGCTACACCTTC. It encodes CASREQGRGYTF.

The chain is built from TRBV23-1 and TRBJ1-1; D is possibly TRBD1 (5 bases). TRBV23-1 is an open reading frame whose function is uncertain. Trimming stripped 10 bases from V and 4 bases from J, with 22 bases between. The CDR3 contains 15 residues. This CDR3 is CATYTGGTEGTEAFF. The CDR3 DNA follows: TGCGCCACCTATACCGGGGGTACCGAGGGCACTGAAGCTTTCTTT.

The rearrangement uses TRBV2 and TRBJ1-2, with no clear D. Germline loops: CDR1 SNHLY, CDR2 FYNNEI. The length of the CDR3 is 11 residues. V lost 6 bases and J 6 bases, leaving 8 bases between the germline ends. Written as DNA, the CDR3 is TGTGCCAGCAGCCGAGGGAATGGCTACACCTTC. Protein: CASSRGNGYTF.

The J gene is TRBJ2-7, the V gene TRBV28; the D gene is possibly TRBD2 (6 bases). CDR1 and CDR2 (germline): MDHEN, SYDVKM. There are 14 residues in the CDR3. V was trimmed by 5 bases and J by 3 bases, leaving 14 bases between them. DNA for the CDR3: TGTGCCAGCAGTATGATGGGACTCAGCTACGAGCAGTACTTC. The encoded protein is CASSMMGLSYEQYF. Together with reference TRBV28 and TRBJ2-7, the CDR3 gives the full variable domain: DVKVTQSSRYLVKRTGEKVFLECVQDMDHENMFWYRQDPGLGLRLIYFSYDVKMKEKGDIPEGYSVSREKKERFSLILESASTNQTSMYLCASSMMGLSYEQYFGPGTRLTVT.

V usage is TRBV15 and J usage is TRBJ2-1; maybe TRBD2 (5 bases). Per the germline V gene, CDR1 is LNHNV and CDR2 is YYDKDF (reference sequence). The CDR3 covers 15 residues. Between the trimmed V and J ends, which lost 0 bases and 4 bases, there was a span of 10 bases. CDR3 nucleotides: TGTGCCACCAGCAGAGACGGGGAAACGTACAATGAGCAGTTCTTC. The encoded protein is CATSRDGETYNEQFF.

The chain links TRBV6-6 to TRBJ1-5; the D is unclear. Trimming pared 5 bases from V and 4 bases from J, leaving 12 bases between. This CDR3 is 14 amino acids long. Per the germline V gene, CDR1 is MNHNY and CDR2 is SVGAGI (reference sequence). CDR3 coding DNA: TGTGCCAGCAGTCTCCCCGGACGGAATCAGCCCCAGCATTTT. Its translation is CASSLPGRNQPQHF.

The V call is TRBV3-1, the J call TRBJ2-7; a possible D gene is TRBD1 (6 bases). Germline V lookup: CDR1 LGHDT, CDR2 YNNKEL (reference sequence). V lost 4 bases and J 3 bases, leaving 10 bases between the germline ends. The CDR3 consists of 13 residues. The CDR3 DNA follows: TGTGCCAGCAGCCGAGTACAGGGCTACGAGCAGTACTTC. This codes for CASSRVQGYEQYF.

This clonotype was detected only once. The CDR3 DNA is TGTGCCAGCAGCTTGGGACAGGGGGGCCAGTACTTC. It translates to CASSLGQGGQYF. This chain links TRBV7-9 with TRBJ2-5, with 11 bases identical to TRBD1. This CDR3 region has 12 residues. The germline V gene encodes CDR1 SEHNR and CDR2 FQNEAQ (reference sequence). J gave up 10 bases and V 3 bases, and 1 base lay outside the gene matches.

The DNA for the CDR3 is TGTGCCAGTAGTTCGGCGGTTGACACTGAAGCTTTCTTT. Its translation is CASSSAVDTEAFF. The chain carries TRBV19 and TRBJ1-1; D ambiguous. Germline CDR1 is LNHDA and CDR2 is SQIVND (reference sequence). Trimming took off 5 bases at V and 3 bases at J, with 10 bases between the two ends. The CDR3 totals 13 residues.

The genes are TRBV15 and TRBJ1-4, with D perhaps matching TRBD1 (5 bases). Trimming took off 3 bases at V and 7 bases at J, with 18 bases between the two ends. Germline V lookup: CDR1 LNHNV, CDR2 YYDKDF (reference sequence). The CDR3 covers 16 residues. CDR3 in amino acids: CATSRLRLGPGEKLFF. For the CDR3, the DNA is TGTGCCACCAGCAGGCTCCGACTGGGGCCCGGTGAAAAACTGTTTTTT.

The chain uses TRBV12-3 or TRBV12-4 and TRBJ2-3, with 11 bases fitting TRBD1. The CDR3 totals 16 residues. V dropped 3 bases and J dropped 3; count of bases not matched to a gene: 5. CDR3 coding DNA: TGTGCCAGCAGTTTGGCGGACAGGGGGCGAACAGATACGCAGTATTTT. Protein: CASSLADRGRTDTQYF.

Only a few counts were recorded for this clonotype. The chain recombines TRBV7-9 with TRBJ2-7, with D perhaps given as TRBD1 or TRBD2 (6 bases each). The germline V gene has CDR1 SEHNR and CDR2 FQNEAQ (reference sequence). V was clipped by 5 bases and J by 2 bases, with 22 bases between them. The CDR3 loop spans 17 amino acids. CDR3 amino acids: CASSKRGATEVTYEQYF. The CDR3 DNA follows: TGTGCCAGCAGCAAAAGGGGGGCGACAGAGGTAACCTACGAGCAGTACTTC. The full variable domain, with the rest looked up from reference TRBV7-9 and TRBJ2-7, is DTGVSQNPRHKITKRGQNVTFRCDPISEHNRLYWYRQTLGQGPEFLTYFQNEAQLEKSRLLSDRFSAERPKGSFSTLEIQRTEQGDSAMYLCASSKRGATEVTYEQYFGPGTRLTVT.

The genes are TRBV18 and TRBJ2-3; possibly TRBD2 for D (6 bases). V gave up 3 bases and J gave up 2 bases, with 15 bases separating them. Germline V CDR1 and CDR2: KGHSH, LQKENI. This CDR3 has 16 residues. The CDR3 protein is CASSPVGGRPTDTQYF. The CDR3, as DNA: TGTGCCAGCTCACCGGTTGGAGGGAGACCCACAGATACGCAGTATTTT. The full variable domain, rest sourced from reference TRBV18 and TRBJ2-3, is NAGVMQNPRHLVRRRGQEARLRCSPMKGHSHVYWYRQLPEEGLKFMVYLQKENIIDESGMPKERFSAEFPKEGPSILRIQQVVRGDSAAYFCASSPVGGRPTDTQYFGPGTRLTVL.

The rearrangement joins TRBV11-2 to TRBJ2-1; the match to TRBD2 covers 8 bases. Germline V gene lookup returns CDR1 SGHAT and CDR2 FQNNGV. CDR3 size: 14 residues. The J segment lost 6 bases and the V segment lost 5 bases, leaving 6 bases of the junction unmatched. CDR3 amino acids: CASSHNSGTNEQFF. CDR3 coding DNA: TGTGCCAGCAGCCACAATAGCGGGACCAATGAGCAGTTCTTC.

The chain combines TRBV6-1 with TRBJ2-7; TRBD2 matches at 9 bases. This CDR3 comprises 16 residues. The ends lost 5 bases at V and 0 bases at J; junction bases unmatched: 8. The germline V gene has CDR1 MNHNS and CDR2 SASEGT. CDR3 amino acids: CASSPPGLAFSYEQYF. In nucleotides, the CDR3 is TGTGCCAGCAGTCCCCCGGGACTAGCCTTCTCCTACGAGCAGTACTTC.

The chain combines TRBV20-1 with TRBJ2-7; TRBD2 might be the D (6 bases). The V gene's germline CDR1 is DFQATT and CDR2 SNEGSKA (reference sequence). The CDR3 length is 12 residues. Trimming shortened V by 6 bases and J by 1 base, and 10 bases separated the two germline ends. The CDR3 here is CSALADSYEQYF. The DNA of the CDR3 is TGCAGTGCCTTAGCGGATTCCTACGAGCAGTACTTC.

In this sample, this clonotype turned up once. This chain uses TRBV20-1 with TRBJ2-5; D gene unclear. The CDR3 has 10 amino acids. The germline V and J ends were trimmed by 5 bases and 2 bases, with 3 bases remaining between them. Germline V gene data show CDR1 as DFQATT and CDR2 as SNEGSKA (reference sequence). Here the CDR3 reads CSAHQETQYF. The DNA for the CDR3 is TGCAGTGCTCATCAAGAGACCCAGTACTTC.

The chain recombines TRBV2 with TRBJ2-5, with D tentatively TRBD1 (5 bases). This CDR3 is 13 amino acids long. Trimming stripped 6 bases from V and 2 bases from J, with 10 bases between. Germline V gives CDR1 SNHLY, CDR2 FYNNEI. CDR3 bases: TGTGCCAGCAGGCCGCCAGGGCAAGAGACCCAGTACTTC. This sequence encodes CASRPPGQETQYF.

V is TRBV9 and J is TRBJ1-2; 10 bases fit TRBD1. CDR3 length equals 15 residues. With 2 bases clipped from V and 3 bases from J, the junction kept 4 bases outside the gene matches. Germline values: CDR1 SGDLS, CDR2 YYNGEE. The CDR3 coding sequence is TGTGCCAGCAGCGTCCTGACAGGGGGCGACTATGGCTACACCTTC. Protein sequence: CASSVLTGGDYGYTF.

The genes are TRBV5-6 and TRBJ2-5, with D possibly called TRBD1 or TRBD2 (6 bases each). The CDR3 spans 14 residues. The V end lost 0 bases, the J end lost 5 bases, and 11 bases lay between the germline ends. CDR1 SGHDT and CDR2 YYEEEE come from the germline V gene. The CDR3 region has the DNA TGTGCCAGCAGCTTGGTTTCGGGGGCTGAGACCCAGTACTTC. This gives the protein CASSLVSGAETQYF.

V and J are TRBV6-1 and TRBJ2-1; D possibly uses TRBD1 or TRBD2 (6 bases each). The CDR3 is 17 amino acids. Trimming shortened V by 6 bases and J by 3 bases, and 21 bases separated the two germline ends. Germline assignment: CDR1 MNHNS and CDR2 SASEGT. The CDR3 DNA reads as TGTGCCAGCAGCCTAGCGCTTCGGCAAGGGGGCTACAATGAGCAGTTCTTC. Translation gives CASSLALRQGGYNEQFF.

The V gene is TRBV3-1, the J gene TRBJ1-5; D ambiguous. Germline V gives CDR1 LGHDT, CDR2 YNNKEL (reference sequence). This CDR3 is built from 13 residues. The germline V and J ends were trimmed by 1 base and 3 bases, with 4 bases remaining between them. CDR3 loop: CASSQGDNQPQHF. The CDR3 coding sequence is TGTGCCAGCAGCCAAGGCGACAATCAGCCCCAGCATTTT.

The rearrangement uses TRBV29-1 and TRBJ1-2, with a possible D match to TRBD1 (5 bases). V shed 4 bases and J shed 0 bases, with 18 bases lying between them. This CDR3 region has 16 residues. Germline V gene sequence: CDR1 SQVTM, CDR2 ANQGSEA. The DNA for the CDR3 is TGCAGCGTTGTCTCCTTCTTGGCAGGGACTAACTATGGCTACACCTTC. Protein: CSVVSFLAGTNYGYTF.

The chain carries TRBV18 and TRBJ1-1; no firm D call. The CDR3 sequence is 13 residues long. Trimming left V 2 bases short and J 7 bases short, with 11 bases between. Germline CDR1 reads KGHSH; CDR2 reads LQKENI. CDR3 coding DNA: TGTGCCAGCTCACCAGAGTCGGCAAGTGAAGCTTTCTTT. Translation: CASSPESASEAFF.

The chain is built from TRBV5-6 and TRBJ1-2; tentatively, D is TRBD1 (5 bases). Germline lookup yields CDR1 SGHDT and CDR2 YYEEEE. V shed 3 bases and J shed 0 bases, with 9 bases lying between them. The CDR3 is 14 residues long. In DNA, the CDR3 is TGTGCCAGCAGCTCGGCAGGGTCTAACTATGGCTACACCTTC. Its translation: CASSSAGSNYGYTF.

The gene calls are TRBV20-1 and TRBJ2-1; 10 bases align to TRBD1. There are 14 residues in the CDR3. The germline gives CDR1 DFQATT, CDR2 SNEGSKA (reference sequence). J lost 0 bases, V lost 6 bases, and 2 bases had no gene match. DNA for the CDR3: TGCAGTGCGGACAGGGGGAGCTCCTACAATGAGCAGTTCTTC. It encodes CSADRGSSYNEQFF.

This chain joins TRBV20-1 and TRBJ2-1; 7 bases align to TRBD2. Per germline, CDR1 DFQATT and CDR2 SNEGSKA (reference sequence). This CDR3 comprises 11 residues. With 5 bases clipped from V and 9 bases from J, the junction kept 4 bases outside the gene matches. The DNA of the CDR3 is TGCAGTGCTTCGTCGGGGGGTGAGCAGTTCTTC. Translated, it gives CSASSGGEQFF.

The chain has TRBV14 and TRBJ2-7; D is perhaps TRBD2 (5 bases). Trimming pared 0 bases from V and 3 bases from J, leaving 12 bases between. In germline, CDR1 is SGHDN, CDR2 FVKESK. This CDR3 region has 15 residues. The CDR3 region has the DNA TGTGCCAGCAGCCAAGACAATGGCGGAGGCTACGAGCAGTACTTC. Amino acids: CASSQDNGGGYEQYF.

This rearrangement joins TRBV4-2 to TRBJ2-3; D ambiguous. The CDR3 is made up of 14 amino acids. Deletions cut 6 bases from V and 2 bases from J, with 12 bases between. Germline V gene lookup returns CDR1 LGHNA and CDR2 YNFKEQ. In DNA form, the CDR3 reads TGTGCCAGCAGGGGCTGGGGATACACAGATACGCAGTATTTT. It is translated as CASRGWGYTDTQYF.